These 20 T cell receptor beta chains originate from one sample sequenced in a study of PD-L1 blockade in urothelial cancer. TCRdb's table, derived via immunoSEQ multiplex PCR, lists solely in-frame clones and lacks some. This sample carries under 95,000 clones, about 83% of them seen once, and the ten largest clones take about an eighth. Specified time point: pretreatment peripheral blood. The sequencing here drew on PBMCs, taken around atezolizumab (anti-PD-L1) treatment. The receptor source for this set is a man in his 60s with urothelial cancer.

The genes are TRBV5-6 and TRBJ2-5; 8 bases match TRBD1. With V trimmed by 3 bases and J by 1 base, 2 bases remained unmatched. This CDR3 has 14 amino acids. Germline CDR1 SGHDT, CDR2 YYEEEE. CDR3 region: CASSSGQVQETQYF. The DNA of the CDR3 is TGTGCCAGCAGCTCGGGACAGGTCCAAGAGACCCAGTACTTC.

The chain's CDR3 is CASSKKETQYF. The CDR3 region has the DNA TGTGCCAGCAGCAAAAAAGAGACCCAGTACTTC. The chain carries TRBV6-5 and TRBJ2-5; the D is unclear. V lost 6 bases to trimming and J lost 3 bases, with 5 bases between them. The CDR3 spans 11 residues. From germline, CDR1 is MNHEY and CDR2 SVGAGI.

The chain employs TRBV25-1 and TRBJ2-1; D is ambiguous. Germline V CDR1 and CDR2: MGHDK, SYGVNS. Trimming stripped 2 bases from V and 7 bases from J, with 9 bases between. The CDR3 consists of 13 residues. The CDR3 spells CASSEAYWNEQFF. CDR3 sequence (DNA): TGTGCCAGCAGTGAAGCCTACTGGAATGAGCAGTTCTTC.

The CDR3 nucleotides read TGCGCCAGCTGGGGGGAGGGCCGCGAAGCTTTCTTT. Its protein is CASWGEGREAFF. V is TRBV5-1 and J is TRBJ1-1, with D perhaps matching TRBD1 (5 bases). V was trimmed by 7 bases and J by 8 bases, leaving 15 bases between them. Per the germline V gene, CDR1 is SGHRS and CDR2 is YFSETQ. The CDR3 loop spans 12 amino acids.

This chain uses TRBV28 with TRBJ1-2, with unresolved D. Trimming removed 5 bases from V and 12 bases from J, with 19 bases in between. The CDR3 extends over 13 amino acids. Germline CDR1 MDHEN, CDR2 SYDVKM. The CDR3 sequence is CASSPPAGNSNTF. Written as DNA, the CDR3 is TGTGCCAGCAGTCCCCCGGCGGGGAATTCAAACACCTTC.

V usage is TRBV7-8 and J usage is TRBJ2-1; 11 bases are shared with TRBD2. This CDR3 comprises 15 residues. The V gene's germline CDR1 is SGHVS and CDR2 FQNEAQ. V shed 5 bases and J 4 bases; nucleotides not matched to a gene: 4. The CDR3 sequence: CASSATSGKYNEQFF. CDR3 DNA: TGTGCCAGCAGCGCGACTAGCGGGAAGTACAATGAGCAGTTCTTC.

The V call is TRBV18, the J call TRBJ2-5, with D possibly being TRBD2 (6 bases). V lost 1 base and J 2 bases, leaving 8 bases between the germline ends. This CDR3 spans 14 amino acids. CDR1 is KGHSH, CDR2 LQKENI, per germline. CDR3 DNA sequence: TGTGCCAGCTCACCACTGAGCGGGCAAGAGACCCAGTACTTC. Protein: CASSPLSGQETQYF.

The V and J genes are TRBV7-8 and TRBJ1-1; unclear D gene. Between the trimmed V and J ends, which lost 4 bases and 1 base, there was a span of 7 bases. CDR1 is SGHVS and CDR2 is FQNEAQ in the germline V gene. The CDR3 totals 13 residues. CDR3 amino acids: CASSYGGNTEAFF. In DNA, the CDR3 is TGTGCCAGCAGCTACGGAGGGAACACTGAAGCTTTCTTT. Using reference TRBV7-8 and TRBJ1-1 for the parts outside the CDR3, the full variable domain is GAGVSQSPRYKVAKRGQDVALRCDPISGHVSLFWYQQALGQGPEFLTYFQNEAQLDKSGLPSDRFFAERPEGSVSTLKIQRTQQEDSAVYLCASSYGGNTEAFFGQGTRLTVV.

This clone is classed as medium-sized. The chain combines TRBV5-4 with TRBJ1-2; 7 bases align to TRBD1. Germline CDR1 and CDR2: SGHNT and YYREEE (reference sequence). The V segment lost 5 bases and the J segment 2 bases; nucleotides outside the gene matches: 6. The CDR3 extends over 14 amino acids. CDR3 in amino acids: CASSSGQQNYGYTF. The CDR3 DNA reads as TGTGCCAGCAGTTCGGGACAGCAAAACTATGGCTACACCTTC.

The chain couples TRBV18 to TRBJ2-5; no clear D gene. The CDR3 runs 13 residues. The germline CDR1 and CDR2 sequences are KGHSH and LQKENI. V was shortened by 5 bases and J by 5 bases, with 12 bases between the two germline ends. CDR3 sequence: CASSLVNWETQYF. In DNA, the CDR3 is TGTGCCAGCTCATTAGTCAACTGGGAGACCCAGTACTTC. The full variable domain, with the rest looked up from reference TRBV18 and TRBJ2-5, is NAGVMQNPRHLVRRRGQEARLRCSPMKGHSHVYWYRQLPEEGLKFMVYLQKENIIDESGMPKERFSAEFPKEGPSILRIQQVVRGDSAAYFCASSLVNWETQYFGPGTRLLVL.

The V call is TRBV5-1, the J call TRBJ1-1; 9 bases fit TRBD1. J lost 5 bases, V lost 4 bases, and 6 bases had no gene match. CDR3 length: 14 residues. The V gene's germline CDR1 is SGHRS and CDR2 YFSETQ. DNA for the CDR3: TGCGCCAGCAGCGACTACAGGGGGCGGACTGAAGCTTTCTTT. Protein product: CASSDYRGRTEAFF.

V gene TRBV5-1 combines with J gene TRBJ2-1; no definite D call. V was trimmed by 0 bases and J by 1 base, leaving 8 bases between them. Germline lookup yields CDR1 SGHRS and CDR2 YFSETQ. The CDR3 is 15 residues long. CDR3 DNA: TGCGCCAGCAGCTTGGATGCAGTTTCCTACAATGAGCAGTTCTTC. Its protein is CASSLDAVSYNEQFF.

CDR3 bases: TGTGCCAGCAGCCCCGGGACAGGGGATTCACCCCTCCACTTT. As protein: CASSPGTGDSPLHF. The rearrangement joins TRBV7-9 to TRBJ1-6, with TRBD1 matching 10 bases. Germline V gives CDR1 SEHNR, CDR2 FQNEAQ (reference sequence). The junction had 3 bases not matched to a gene; V was cut back by 5 bases and J by 8 bases. The CDR3 contains 14 residues. The full variable domain, its missing parts supplied by reference TRBV7-9 and TRBJ1-6, is DTGVSQNPRHKITKRGQNVTFRCDPISEHNRLYWYRQTLGQGPEFLTYFQNEAQLEKSRLLSDRFSAERPKGSFSTLEIQRTEQGDSAMYLCASSPGTGDSPLHFGNGTRLTVT.

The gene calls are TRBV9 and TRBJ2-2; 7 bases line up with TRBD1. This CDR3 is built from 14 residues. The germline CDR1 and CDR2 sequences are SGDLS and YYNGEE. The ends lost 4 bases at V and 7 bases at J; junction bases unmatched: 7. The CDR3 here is CASSPRGQGGELFF. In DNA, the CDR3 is TGTGCCAGCAGCCCAAGGGGGCAGGGCGGGGAGCTGTTTTTT.

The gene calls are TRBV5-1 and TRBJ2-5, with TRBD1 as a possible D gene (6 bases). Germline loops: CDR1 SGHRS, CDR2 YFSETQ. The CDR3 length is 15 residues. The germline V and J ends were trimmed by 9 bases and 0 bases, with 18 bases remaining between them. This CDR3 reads CATKRTEPYQETQYF. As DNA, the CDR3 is TGCGCCACCAAGAGGACAGAACCGTACCAAGAGACCCAGTACTTC. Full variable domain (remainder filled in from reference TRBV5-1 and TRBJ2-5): KAGVTQTPRYLIKTRGQQVTLSCSPISGHRSVSWYQQTPGQGLQFLFEYFSETQRNKGNFPGRFSGRQFSNSRSEMNVSTLELGDSALYLCATKRTEPYQETQYFGPGTRLLVL.

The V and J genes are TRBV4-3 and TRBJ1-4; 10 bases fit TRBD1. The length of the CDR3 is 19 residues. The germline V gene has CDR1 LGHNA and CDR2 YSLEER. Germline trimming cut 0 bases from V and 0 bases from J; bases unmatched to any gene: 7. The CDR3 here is CASSQDRDRGPATNEKLFF. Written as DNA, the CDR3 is TGCGCCAGCAGCCAAGACCGGGACAGGGGTCCTGCAACTAATGAAAAACTGTTTTTT.

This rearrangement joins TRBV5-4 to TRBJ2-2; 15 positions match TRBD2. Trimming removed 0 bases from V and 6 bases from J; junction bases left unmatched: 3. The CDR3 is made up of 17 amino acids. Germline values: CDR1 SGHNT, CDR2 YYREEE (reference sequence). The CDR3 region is CASSLGRTSGGAGELFF. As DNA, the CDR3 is TGTGCCAGCAGCTTGGGGAGGACTAGCGGGGGGGCCGGGGAGCTGTTTTTT.

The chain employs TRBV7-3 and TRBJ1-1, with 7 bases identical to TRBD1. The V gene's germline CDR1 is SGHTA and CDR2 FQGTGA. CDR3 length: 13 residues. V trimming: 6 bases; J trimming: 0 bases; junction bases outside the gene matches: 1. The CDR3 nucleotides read TGTGCCAGCAGTACAGGGGTGAACACTGAAGCTTTCTTT. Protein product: CASSTGVNTEAFF.

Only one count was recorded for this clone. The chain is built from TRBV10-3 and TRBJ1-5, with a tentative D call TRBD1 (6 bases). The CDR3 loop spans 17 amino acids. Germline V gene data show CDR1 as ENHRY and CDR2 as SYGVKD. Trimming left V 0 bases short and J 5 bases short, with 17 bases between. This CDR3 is CAISESPSGTPDQPQHF. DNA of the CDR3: TGTGCCATCAGTGAGTCCCCAAGCGGGACACCGGATCAGCCCCAGCATTTT.

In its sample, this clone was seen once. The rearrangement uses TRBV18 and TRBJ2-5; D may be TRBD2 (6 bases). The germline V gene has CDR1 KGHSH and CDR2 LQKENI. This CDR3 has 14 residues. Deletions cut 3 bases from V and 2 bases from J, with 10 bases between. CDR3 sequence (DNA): TGTGCCAGCTCACCGACTAGTCGGCAAGAGACCCAGTACTTC. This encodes CASSPTSRQETQYF.